This is a list of T cell receptor beta chains from one sample in a study of T-cell reconstitution after alpha-beta-depleted transplantation in children. One entry per CDR3 protein, called by TCRdb with MiXCR from the PCR reads. The sample contains about 200,000 distinct CDR3 sequences, 6.3% of which appear only once. This specimen was PBMCs, taken before TCRalphabeta/CD19-depleted stem cell transplant. These TCRs come from a girl in the first two years of life with combined immunodeficiency, due to receive a stem cell transplant. The CDR3 runs from the conserved cysteine through the conserved F or W. A D gene is named only where the DNA matches it firmly. Expanded clones get a size class; other rows say once, few or many, or leave the size out.

D gene: TRBD1
J gene: TRBJ2-1
V gene: TRBV7-6
clone size: .
CDR3 DNA: TGTGCCAGCAGCTTAGGCTGGGGACAGGGGGCATTCAATGAGCAGTTCTTC
CDR3 protein: CASSLGWGQGAFNEQFF

D gene: TRBD1
J gene: TRBJ2-2
V gene: TRBV28
clone size: many
CDR3 DNA: TGTGCCAGCAGTTTGGGGACAGTCACCGGGGAGCTGTTTTTT
CDR3 protein: CASSLGTVTGELFF

D gene: TRBD1
J gene: TRBJ1-1
V gene: TRBV6-1
clone size: many
CDR3 DNA: TGTGCCAGCAGTCCCCGGGACAGGGATGCTTTCTTT
CDR3 protein: CASSPRDRDAFF

D gene: TRBD2
J gene: TRBJ2-1
V gene: TRBV12-3/TRBV12-4
clone size: many
CDR3 DNA: TGTGCCAGCAGTTTTTGGGGCGGGGGTGAGCAGTTCTTC
CDR3 protein: CASSFWGGGEQFF

D gene: .
J gene: TRBJ2-2
V gene: TRBV24-1
clone size: many
CDR3 DNA: TGTGCCACCAGTGTCGGAAACACGAACACCGGGGAGCTGTTTTTT
CDR3 protein: CATSVGNTNTGELFF

D gene: .
J gene: TRBJ2-7
V gene: TRBV29-1
clone size: many
CDR3 DNA: TGCAGCGTTGCTAGTCACCATACGACCTACGAGCAGTACTTC
CDR3 protein: CSVASHHTTYEQYF

D gene: TRBD2
J gene: TRBJ2-1
V gene: TRBV11-2
clone size: many
CDR3 DNA: TGTGCCAGCAGCTTAGAGGGACTAGCGAGCTCCTACAATGAGCAGTTCTTC
CDR3 protein: CASSLEGLASSYNEQFF

D gene: TRBD2
J gene: TRBJ2-7
V gene: TRBV12-3/TRBV12-4
clone size: many
CDR3 DNA: TGTGCCAGCGGATCCCCCGGGACTAGCATCTACGAGCAGTACTTC
CDR3 protein: CASGSPGTSIYEQYF

D gene: .
J gene: TRBJ2-5
V gene: TRBV29-1
clone size: many
CDR3 DNA: TGCAGCGCAACAGGGTTAAGGGAGACCCAGTACTTC
CDR3 protein: CSATGLRETQYF

D gene: TRBD2
J gene: TRBJ2-1
V gene: TRBV13
clone size: many
CDR3 DNA: TGTGCCAGCAGCTCCGTAGCGGGAGGGTACAATGAGCAGTTCTTC
CDR3 protein: CASSSVAGGYNEQFF

D gene: .
J gene: TRBJ2-1
V gene: TRBV18
clone size: many
CDR3 DNA: TGTGCCAGCTCAGGGGGGGGCCCGAATGAGCAGTTCTTC
CDR3 protein: CASSGGGPNEQFF

D gene: .
J gene: TRBJ2-4
V gene: TRBV7-2
clone size: many
CDR3 DNA: TGTGCCAGCAGCTGGGGGTTGGCCAAAAACATTCAGTACTTC
CDR3 protein: CASSWGLAKNIQYF

D gene: .
J gene: TRBJ1-1
V gene: TRBV20-1
clone size: few
CDR3 DNA: TGCAGTGCTAGGCGGGGCCCCCTGAACACTGAAGCTTTCTTT
CDR3 protein: CSARRGPLNTEAFF

D gene: .
J gene: TRBJ2-1
V gene: TRBV10-3
clone size: many
CDR3 DNA: TGTGCCATCACACCATACTTCGGGAATGAGCAGTTCTTC
CDR3 protein: CAITPYFGNEQFF

D gene: .
J gene: TRBJ1-2
V gene: TRBV9
clone size: many
CDR3 DNA: TGTGCCAGCAACCTGACTGAGACGTATACGAACTATGGCTACACCTTC
CDR3 protein: CASNLTETYTNYGYTF

D gene: .
J gene: TRBJ2-7
V gene: TRBV12-3/TRBV12-4
clone size: many
CDR3 DNA: TGTGCCAGCAGTCCCGCACCCTACGAGCAGTACTTC
CDR3 protein: CASSPAPYEQYF

D gene: .
J gene: TRBJ2-5
V gene: TRBV6-2/TRBV6-3
clone size: many
CDR3 DNA: TGTGCCAGCAGTCTCGACAGGATCCAAGAGACCCAGTACTTC
CDR3 protein: CASSLDRIQETQYF

D gene: TRBD2
J gene: TRBJ2-1
V gene: TRBV4-1
clone size: many
CDR3 DNA: TGCGCCAGCGGAGGACTAGCGGGAGGTCTGGAACATGAGCAGTTCTTC
CDR3 protein: CASGGLAGGLEHEQFF

D gene: TRBD2
J gene: TRBJ2-1
V gene: TRBV24-1
clone size: many
CDR3 DNA: TGTGCCACCAGTGATTACCGACTAGCTGGCTCCTACAATGAGCAGTTCTTC
CDR3 protein: CATSDYRLAGSYNEQFF

D gene: TRBD1
J gene: TRBJ2-1
V gene: TRBV7-9
clone size: many
CDR3 DNA: TGTGCCAGCAGCGGGATGGGACAGAAGTACAATGAGCAGTTCTTC
CDR3 protein: CASSGMGQKYNEQFF

D gene: .
J gene: TRBJ2-1
V gene: TRBV4-2
clone size: many
CDR3 DNA: TGTGCCAGCAGCCAAGATGAAAGTGGTTACAATGAGCAGTTCTTC
CDR3 protein: CASSQDESGYNEQFF

D gene: .
J gene: TRBJ2-1
V gene: TRBV6-5
clone size: many
CDR3 DNA: TGTGCCAGCAGTTACTCGAATTGGGATTCAAACAATGAGCAGTTCTTC
CDR3 protein: CASSYSNWDSNNEQFF

D gene: TRBD2
J gene: TRBJ2-2
V gene: TRBV4-1
clone size: many
CDR3 DNA: TGCGCCAGCAGCCCACTAGCGGGGACCATAACCGGGGAGCTGTTTTTT
CDR3 protein: CASSPLAGTITGELFF

D gene: TRBD1
J gene: TRBJ2-5
V gene: TRBV12-3/TRBV12-4
clone size: many
CDR3 DNA: TGTGCCAGCAGCCTCCTTGGGACAGGTTGGCAAGAGACCCAGTACTTC
CDR3 protein: CASSLLGTGWQETQYF

D gene: .
J gene: TRBJ1-6
V gene: TRBV6-5
clone size: .
CDR3 DNA: TGTGCCAGCAGCTTCACTCCCTTCGGACAGAGGGCTTCACCCCTCCACTTT
CDR3 protein: CASSFTPFGQRASPLHF

D gene: .
J gene: TRBJ2-7
V gene: TRBV29-1
clone size: .
CDR3 DNA: TGCAGCGGATACTGGGGGTACGAGCAGTACTTC
CDR3 protein: CSGYWGYEQYF

D gene: TRBD1
J gene: TRBJ1-5
V gene: TRBV4-2
clone size: many
CDR3 DNA: TGTGCCAGCAGCCAAGCCTGGGACAGCCACAATCAGCCCCAGCATTTT
CDR3 protein: CASSQAWDSHNQPQHF

D gene: .
J gene: TRBJ2-3
V gene: TRBV19
clone size: many
CDR3 DNA: TGTGCCAGTATGGGGTGGCGGTGGAATACGCAGTATTTT
CDR3 protein: CASMGWRWNTQYF

D gene: .
J gene: TRBJ1-5
V gene: TRBV6-6
clone size: few
CDR3 DNA: TGTGCCAGCATGGCCGACGAAAAGCCCCAGCATTTT
CDR3 protein: CASMADEKPQHF

D gene: .
J gene: TRBJ2-7
V gene: TRBV7-6
clone size: many
CDR3 DNA: TGTGCCAGCAGCTTATGGGGCGGAGACTACGAGCAGTACTTC
CDR3 protein: CASSLWGGDYEQYF

D gene: TRBD2
J gene: TRBJ2-3
V gene: TRBV29-1
clone size: many
CDR3 DNA: TGCAGCGTGATACTAGCGCTCTACTTAACTTCCACAGATACGCAGTATTTT
CDR3 protein: CSVILALYLTSTDTQYF

D gene: .
J gene: TRBJ2-7
V gene: TRBV14
clone size: .
CDR3 DNA: TGTGCCAGCAGCCCCCGGCCATCCTACGAGCAGTACTTC
CDR3 protein: CASSPRPSYEQYF

D gene: TRBD1
J gene: TRBJ2-7
V gene: TRBV29-1
clone size: many
CDR3 DNA: TGCAGCGTGCATACAGGGGGTCCCACCTACGAGCAGTACTTC
CDR3 protein: CSVHTGGPTYEQYF

D gene: .
J gene: TRBJ2-2
V gene: TRBV7-8
clone size: many
CDR3 DNA: TGTGCCAGCACAGTACGACAAAGGCCTCTCGGAACGAACACCGGGGAGCTGTTTTTT
CDR3 protein: CASTVRQRPLGTNTGELFF

D gene: TRBD2
J gene: TRBJ2-7
V gene: TRBV30
clone size: few
CDR3 DNA: TGTGCCTGGTCGACCTCGGGGGGGTCCGAGCAGTACTTC
CDR3 protein: CAWSTSGGSEQYF

D gene: .
J gene: TRBJ2-2
V gene: TRBV21-1
clone size: many
CDR3 DNA: TGTGCCAGCAGCAAAGCCGGAGTGGAGCGGGAGGGCCAAGCCGGGGAGCTGTTTTTT
CDR3 protein: CASSKAGVEREGQAGELFF

D gene: TRBD1
J gene: TRBJ2-3
V gene: TRBV24-1
clone size: many
CDR3 DNA: TGTGCCACCAGTGACCGGGGACAGCCTAGCACAGATACGCAGTATTTT
CDR3 protein: CATSDRGQPSTDTQYF

D gene: TRBD2
J gene: TRBJ2-7
V gene: TRBV5-1
clone size: many
CDR3 DNA: TGCGCCAGCAGCTTGATGGCTAGCGGGAGTACCCACGAGCAGTACTTC
CDR3 protein: CASSLMASGSTHEQYF

D gene: .
J gene: TRBJ2-3
V gene: TRBV4-2
clone size: many
CDR3 DNA: TGTGCCAGCAGCCAAGGGGCCCCTTACACAGATACGCAGTATTTT
CDR3 protein: CASSQGAPYTDTQYF

D gene: .
J gene: TRBJ2-7
V gene: TRBV20-1
clone size: many
CDR3 DNA: TGCAGTGCTAGGGGGGACGGAAACTACGAGCAGTACTTC
CDR3 protein: CSARGDGNYEQYF

D gene: TRBD1
J gene: TRBJ1-1
V gene: TRBV28
clone size: many
CDR3 DNA: TGTGCCAGCAGGAACAGGGGGCGCGAAGCAGCTGAAGCTTTCTTT
CDR3 protein: CASRNRGREAAEAFF